The next 5 T cell receptor beta chains were all read from a single sample in a study of CD8 T cells in ankylosing spondylitis. Study-level findings and limits: The study identified a TCR beta motif of several highly homologous variants that appeared characteristic of ankylosing spondylitis blood.

The antigens for these receptors are not known. TCRdb recomputed calls from the 5' RACE reads with MiXCR, one row per CDR3 protein. The sample shows 750,000 to 850,000 distinct CDR3 sequences, roughly 12% of them seen only once. The sequenced sample consisted of blood, either unsorted or a sorted T cell fraction (not recorded which). The receptors here all came from a male donor with ankylosing spondylitis.

The CDR3 sequence: CASSYSTGGNTIYF. The DNA of the CDR3 is TGTGCCAGCAGTTACTCCACAGGGGGAAACACCATATATTTT. V and J are TRBV6-5 and TRBJ1-3, with D tentatively TRBD1 (6 bases). Per the germline V gene, CDR1 is MNHEY and CDR2 is SVGAGI. This CDR3 region has 14 residues. Deletions cut 0 bases from V and 4 bases from J, with 7 bases between.

This clonotype was seen more than once but under ten times. The V call is TRBV27, the J call TRBJ1-6; D ambiguous. CDR1 and CDR2 from the germline V gene are MNHEY and SMNVEV (reference sequence). The length of the CDR3 is 17 residues. V gave up 2 bases and J gave up 0 bases, with 11 bases separating them. The CDR3 DNA sequence: TGTGCCAGCAGTTTAAGACTCGGAGGCTCCTATAATTCACCCCTCCACTTT. Translated: CASSLRLGGSYNSPLHF.

The chain recombines TRBV11-3 with TRBJ2-1, with 10 bases that match TRBD2. Germline V gene sequence: CDR1 SGHNT, CDR2 YENEEA. CDR3 length: 15 residues. The V gene end was trimmed by 5 bases and the J gene end by 2 bases; junction bases not matched to a gene: 3. CDR3 sequence: CASSAGLATYNEQFF. Here the CDR3 DNA reads TGTGCCAGCAGCGCGGGACTAGCGACCTACAATGAGCAGTTCTTC.

The gene calls are TRBV28 and TRBJ2-1; TRBD2 matches at 10 bases. CDR3 length: 15 amino acids. J lost 6 bases, V lost 6 bases, and 8 bases had no gene match. Looked up from germline, CDR1 is MDHEN and CDR2 is SYDVKM. CDR3 sequence: CASSPVSGRVNEQFF. The CDR3 coding sequence is TGTGCCAGCAGCCCCGTGAGCGGGAGGGTCAATGAGCAGTTCTTC.

Only a few counts were recorded for this clonotype. This chain connects TRBV29-1 to TRBJ1-1; D possibly corresponds to TRBD1 (5 bases). The CDR3 has 14 amino acids. V was trimmed by 4 bases and J by 3 bases, leaving 15 bases between them. Looked up from germline, CDR1 is SQVTM and CDR2 is ANQGSEA. In DNA form, the CDR3 reads TGCAGCGTTGCGCGCAGGGTAAAAGACACTGAAGCTTTCTTT. This encodes CSVARRVKDTEAFF.